Shown below are 29 T cell receptor beta chains from a single sample sequenced in a study of blood T cells in healthy people across ages. Through a sample-barcoded 5' primer and a J-beta primer mix, a second PCR was run for about 6 to 12 cycles. Each CDR3 protein is one row after TCRdb ran MiXCR on the 5' RACE reads. The sample has about 1.5 million distinct CDR3 sequences, about 45% seen once. The sequenced sample consisted of blood. The receptors originated from a woman between 18 and 29 years old in good health.

This clonotype was detected only a few times. This chain joins TRBV6-2 or TRBV6-3 and TRBJ2-7; TRBD1 aligns across 7 bases. Per the germline V gene, CDR1 is MNHEY and CDR2 is SVGEGT. V lost 5 bases, J lost 6 bases, and 4 bases stayed unmatched. There are 12 residues in the CDR3. The CDR3 sequence is CASSRQGPEQYF. The CDR3 nucleotides are TGTGCCAGCAGTCGACAGGGCCCCGAGCAGTACTTC.

The chain combines TRBV6-2 or TRBV6-3 with TRBJ2-1; the D gene is possibly TRBD1 (7 bases). The DNA end favors TRBJ2-7, so the J call may be wrong. CDR3 length: 15 residues. CDR1 and CDR2 from the germline V gene are MNHEY and SVGEGT. The DNA of the CDR3 is TGTGCCAGCAGTTACATGGCGGGACAGTACAATGAGCAGTACTTC. This encodes CASSYMAGQYNEQYF.

This sequence joins TRBV9 and TRBJ2-7; 11 bases fit TRBD2. The J segment lost 2 bases and the V segment lost 0 bases, leaving 1 base of the junction unmatched. The germline CDR1 and CDR2 sequences are SGDLS and YYNGEE. The CDR3 sequence is 15 residues long. DNA of the CDR3: TGTGCCAGCAGCGTAGGTAGCGGGGGGGCCTACGAGCAGTACTTC. This sequence encodes CASSVGSGGAYEQYF.

The chain combines TRBV2 with TRBJ2-2; no clear D. This CDR3 has 13 amino acids. Between the trimmed V and J ends, which lost 6 bases and 3 bases, there was a span of 8 bases. The germline CDR1 and CDR2 sequences are SNHLY and FYNNEI. CDR3 coding DNA: TGTGCCAGCAGGGCTGACTACACCGGGGAGCTGTTTTTT. This encodes CASRADYTGELFF.

V gene TRBV5-6 combines with J gene TRBJ1-1; D gene unclear. V was shortened by 2 bases and J by 5 bases, with 13 bases between the two germline ends. Germline CDR1 reads SGHDT; CDR2 reads YYEEEE. The CDR3 loop spans 14 amino acids. This CDR3 is CASSLVPTGTEAFF. The CDR3 DNA follows: TGTGCCAGCAGCTTAGTACCGACGGGAACTGAAGCTTTCTTT.

This clonotype was seen a few times. This chain joins TRBV12-3 or TRBV12-4 and TRBJ2-5; D ambiguous. The CDR3 contains 13 residues. V was clipped by 6 bases and J by 4 bases, with 12 bases between them. The CDR3 sequence is CASSLRHGETQYF. In nucleotides, the CDR3 is TGTGCCAGCAGCCTACGACACGGAGAGACCCAGTACTTC.

The V and J genes are TRBV15 and TRBJ2-1; a possible D gene is TRBD1 (6 bases). Germline V CDR1 and CDR2: LNHNV, YYDKDF (reference sequence). CDR3 length: 14 residues. Trimming shortened V by 3 bases and J by 10 bases, and 16 bases separated the two germline ends. CDR3 DNA: TGTGCCACCAGCAGCCTATCACAGGGTGACGAGCAGTTCTTC. This codes for CATSSLSQGDEQFF.

The genes are TRBV5-6 and TRBJ2-3; 8 positions agree with TRBD1. Germline values: CDR1 SGHDT, CDR2 YYEEEE. Trimming at V came to 0 bases and at J to 4 bases, leaving 7 bases not matched to a gene. The CDR3 runs 16 residues. CDR3 nucleotide sequence: TGTGCCAGCAGCTTGGCTGGACAGGGTGTTGCAGATACGCAGTATTTT. Translated: CASSLAGQGVADTQYF.

The chain couples TRBV30 to TRBJ2-7; 7 bases map to TRBD1. The J call may be incorrect, as the DNA end agrees better with TRBJ2-5. There are 14 residues in the CDR3. Germline CDR1 reads GTSNPN; CDR2 reads SVGIG (reference sequence). The CDR3 DNA reads TGTGCCTATAACTGGCAGGGGGTAAAAGAGACCCAGTACTTC. This sequence encodes CAYNWQGVKETQYF.

V usage is TRBV7-9 and J usage is TRBJ2-2, with 9 bases fitting TRBD1. CDR3 size: 16 residues. Germline V gene sequence: CDR1 SEHNR, CDR2 FQNEAQ (reference sequence). V was pared by 6 bases and J by 1 base, with 6 bases of the junction left unmatched. CDR3 protein: CASSGPGQGNTGELFF. DNA for the CDR3: TGTGCCAGCAGTGGACCGGGACAGGGGAACACCGGGGAGCTGTTTTTT.

This clonotype came up a few times. This sequence joins TRBV20-1 and TRBJ2-1, with D perhaps TRBD2 (5 bases). The V end was cut by 3 bases, the J end by 8 bases, with 14 bases between. This CDR3 is 13 amino acids long. The germline CDR1 and CDR2 sequences are DFQATT and SNEGSKA (reference sequence). The CDR3 reads CSASPHLRDEQFF. CDR3 in DNA: TGCAGTGCTAGCCCCCATTTGAGGGATGAGCAGTTCTTC.

This clonotype was counted only a few times. The J gene is TRBJ2-5, the V gene TRBV24-1; 13 nucleotides agree with TRBD2. V lost 4 bases to trimming and J lost 4 bases; unmatched junction nucleotides: 8. The germline CDR1 and CDR2 sequences are KGHDR and SFDVKD. The CDR3 runs to 17 residues. The CDR3: CATSEPKRLAGGETQYF. CDR3 bases: TGTGCCACCAGTGAGCCCAAACGACTAGCGGGAGGAGAGACCCAGTACTTC.

The V gene is TRBV7-2, the J gene TRBJ2-5; TRBD1 agrees at 7 bases. V shed 0 bases and J 6 bases; nucleotides not matched to a gene: 4. Germline CDR1 SGHTA, CDR2 FQGNSA. CDR3 size: 14 residues. The CDR3 region is CASSLAGRGKTQYF. CDR3 nucleotides: TGTGCCAGCAGCTTAGCGGGCAGGGGGAAGACCCAGTACTTC.

The sample holds a few counts of this clonotype. The chain is built from TRBV4-2 and TRBJ2-3, with 7 bases lining up with TRBD1. The V and J ends lost 6 bases and 0 bases, in that order; junction bases with no gene match: 15. CDR3 length: 18 residues. Germline CDR1 reads LGHNA; CDR2 reads YNFKEQ. The CDR3 DNA sequence: TGTGCCAGCAGTCAATTACGGACAGGCCACTCTAGCACAGATACGCAGTATTTT. The encoded protein is CASSQLRTGHSSTDTQYF.

The rearrangement links TRBV20-1 to TRBJ2-3, with a tentative D call TRBD2 (6 bases). V was trimmed by 0 bases and J by 6 bases, leaving 13 bases between them. CDR1 and CDR2 (germline): DFQATT, SNEGSKA (reference sequence). CDR3 length: 14 residues. CDR3 nucleotides: TGCAGTGCTAGAGATACGGGGGAGTCGGATACGCAGTATTTT. Encoded protein: CSARDTGESDTQYF.

This clonotype was seen a single time. The chain joins TRBV10-2 to TRBJ2-1, with D perhaps TRBD1 (5 bases). The closer fit of TRBJ2-7 to the DNA end suggests the J call may be wrong. The CDR3 is 13 amino acids. CDR1 WSHSY and CDR2 SAAADI come from the germline V gene. Written as DNA, the CDR3 is TGCGCCAGCGGCTGGGGCATCTACAATGAGCAGTACTTC. It translates to CASGWGIYNEQYF.

The CDR3 region is CASSESGGSETQYF. The CDR3, as DNA: TGCGCCAGCAGTGAGTCCGGGGGATCAGAGACCCAGTACTTC. V gene TRBV10-1 combines with J gene TRBJ2-5; TRBD2 is a possible D gene (6 bases). V dropped 0 bases and J dropped 4 bases, with 9 bases sitting between them. Germline loops: CDR1 WNHNN, CDR2 SYGVQD (reference sequence). This CDR3 region has 14 residues.

The chain uses TRBV5-5 and TRBJ1-2, with TRBD1 as a possible D gene (6 bases). CDR3 length: 15 residues. CDR1 SGHKS and CDR2 YYEKEE come from the germline V gene (reference sequence). V gave up 2 bases and J gave up 0 bases, with 11 bases separating them. CDR3 region: CASSFRDIANYGYTF. Written as DNA, the CDR3 is TGTGCCAGCAGCTTTCGGGACATAGCTAACTATGGCTACACCTTC.

This clonotype showed up just a few times. The CDR3 nucleotides are TGCAGCGTTGGCGGCCAGCGGGGAACCTACGAGCAGTACTTC. Translation gives CSVGGQRGTYEQYF. J is TRBJ2-4 and V is TRBV29-1, with 7 bases aligning to TRBD2. The tail of the sequence fits TRBJ2-7 better, so the J call may be wrong. This CDR3 region has 14 residues. Germline CDR1 SQVTM, CDR2 ANQGSEA.

This clonotype has ten or more counts. The chain uses TRBV29-1 and TRBJ2-3, with D possibly being TRBD1 or TRBD2 (6 bases each). With 4 bases removed from V and 0 bases from J, the gap between germline ends came to 11 bases. The CDR3 spans 14 residues. Germline V gene lookup returns CDR1 SQVTM and CDR2 ANQGSEA. CDR3 amino acids: CSVAGADSTDTQYF. In DNA, the CDR3 is TGCAGCGTTGCGGGGGCGGATAGCACAGATACGCAGTATTTT.

This clonotype was seen just once. This may arise from a read error, as a much more abundant clone is one base away. V gene TRBV4-1 combines with J gene TRBJ2-7, with 7 positions matching TRBD1. The germline V gene has CDR1 MGHRA and CDR2 YSYEKL. CDR3 length equals 14 residues. The CDR3 here is CASSPGTDSDEQYF. DNA for the CDR3: TGCGCCAGCAGCCCCGGGACAGACTCCGACGAGCAGTACTTC.

Points on this clonotype: Its ends do not fully match the called genes, so a read error is possible. The gene calls are TRBV6-2 or TRBV6-3 and TRBJ1-5, with D perhaps matching TRBD1 (5 bases). CDR1 is MNHEY and CDR2 is SVGEGT in the germline V gene. The CDR3 contains 14 residues. The CDR3 here is CAGSYGTTIQPQHF. CDR3 bases: TGTGCCGGCAGTTACGGGACCACTATACAGCCCCAGCATTTT.

This clonotype was seen just once. One end of the junction does not line up with germline, which may come from a read error. The V gene is TRBV7-9, the J gene TRBJ2-7; 8 bases align to TRBD2. The germline V gene encodes CDR1 SEHNR and CDR2 FQNEAQ (reference sequence). The CDR3 is 14 residues long. The CDR3 region has the DNA TGTGCCAGCAGCTTAGGCGGGAGGTTCAACGAGCGGTACTTC. Its protein product is CASSLGGRFNERYF.

The chain employs TRBV6-5 and TRBJ1-2, with 7 nucleotides matching TRBD1. Unmatched junction bases numbered 9, after V lost 7 bases and J lost 4 bases. Germline assignment: CDR1 MNHEY and CDR2 SVGAGI. The CDR3 has 14 residues. The CDR3 loop reads CASNNRGSSYGYTF. The CDR3 bases are TGTGCCAGCAACAACAGGGGTTCCAGCTATGGCTACACCTTC.

This clonotype has just one count. The V call is TRBV12-3 or TRBV12-4, the J call TRBJ1-2, with 9 bases aligning to TRBD1. The CDR3 loop spans 18 amino acids. V shed 3 bases and J 1 base; nucleotides not matched to a gene: 12. This chain's CDR3 is CASSLGRTGVRFNYGYTF. For the CDR3, the DNA is TGTGCCAGCAGTTTGGGTAGGACAGGGGTCCGGTTTAACTATGGCTACACCTTC.

Only a few counts were recorded for this clonotype. The rearrangement uses TRBV20-1 and TRBJ2-7; TRBD1 matches 8 bases. CDR3 length equals 15 residues. Germline CDR1 DFQATT, CDR2 SNEGSKA (reference sequence). J was trimmed by 1 base and V by 3 bases; bases with no gene match: 8. CDR3 sequence reads: CSARWAGGISYEQYF. The CDR3 nucleotides are TGCAGTGCTAGGTGGGCAGGGGGCATATCCTACGAGCAGTACTTC.

This clonotype has just a few counts. The genes are TRBV7-9 and TRBJ2-1; 12 nucleotides agree with TRBD2. Unmatched junction bases numbered 7, after V lost 5 bases and J lost 8 bases. The CDR3 loop spans 15 amino acids. CDR1 and CDR2 from the germline V gene are SEHNR and FQNEAQ (reference sequence). The DNA of the CDR3 is TGTGCCAGCAGCGTGACTAGCGGGAGAGGGGATGAGCAGTTCTTC. This translates into CASSVTSGRGDEQFF.

The chain has TRBV20-1 and TRBJ2-7, with 7 bases aligning to TRBD2. Germline V lookup: CDR1 DFQATT, CDR2 SNEGSKA (reference sequence). The CDR3 has 16 amino acids. After removal of 2 bases from V and 0 bases from J, the junction contained 10 bases not matched to a gene. The CDR3 DNA reads TGCAGTGCTAGAAACCCTAGCGGAACCAGCTCCTACGAGCAGTACTTC. Residues: CSARNPSGTSSYEQYF.

This chain connects TRBV7-8 to TRBJ1-1; D ambiguous. There are 15 residues in the CDR3. Germline V gene data show CDR1 as SGHVS and CDR2 as FQNEAQ. The V gene lost 0 bases and the J gene lost 3 bases, with 11 bases spanning the gap. CDR3 DNA sequence: TGTGCCAGCAGCTTAGCGGAGGGCATTGACACTGAAGCTTTCTTT. Translated, it gives CASSLAEGIDTEAFF.